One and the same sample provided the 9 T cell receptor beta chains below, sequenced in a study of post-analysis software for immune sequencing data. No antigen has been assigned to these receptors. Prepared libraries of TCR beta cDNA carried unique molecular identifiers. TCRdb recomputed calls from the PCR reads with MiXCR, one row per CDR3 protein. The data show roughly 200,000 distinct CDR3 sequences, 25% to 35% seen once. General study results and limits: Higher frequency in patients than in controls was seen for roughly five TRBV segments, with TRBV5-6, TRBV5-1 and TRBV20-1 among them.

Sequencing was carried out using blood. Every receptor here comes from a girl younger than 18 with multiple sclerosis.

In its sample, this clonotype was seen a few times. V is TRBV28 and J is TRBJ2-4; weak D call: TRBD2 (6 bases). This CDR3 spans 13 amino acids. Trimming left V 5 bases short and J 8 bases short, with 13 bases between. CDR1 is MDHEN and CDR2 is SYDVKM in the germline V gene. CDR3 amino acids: CASSGAGTYIQYF. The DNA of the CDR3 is TGTGCCAGCAGTGGCGCCGGGACTTACATTCAGTACTTC.

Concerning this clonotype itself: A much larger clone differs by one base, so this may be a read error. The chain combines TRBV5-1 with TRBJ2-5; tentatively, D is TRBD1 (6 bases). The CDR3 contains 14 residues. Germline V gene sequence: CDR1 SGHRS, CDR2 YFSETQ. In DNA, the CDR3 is TGCGCCAGCAGCTTCCTTGGGGGACAAGACACCCAGTACTTC. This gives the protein CASSFLGGQDTQYF.

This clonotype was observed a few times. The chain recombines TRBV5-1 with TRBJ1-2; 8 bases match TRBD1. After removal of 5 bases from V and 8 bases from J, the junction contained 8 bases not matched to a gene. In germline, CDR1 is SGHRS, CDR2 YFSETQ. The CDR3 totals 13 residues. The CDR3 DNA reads TGCGCCAGCAGAACCGGGACAGGAGACGGCTACACCTTC. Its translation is CASRTGTGDGYTF.

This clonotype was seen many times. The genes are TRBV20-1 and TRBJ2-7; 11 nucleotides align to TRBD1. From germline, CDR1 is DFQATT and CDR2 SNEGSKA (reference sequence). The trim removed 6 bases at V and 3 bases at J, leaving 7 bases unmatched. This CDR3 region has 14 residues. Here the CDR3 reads CSALPGQGGYEQYF. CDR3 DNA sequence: TGCAGTGCGTTACCGGGACAGGGGGGCTACGAGCAGTACTTC.

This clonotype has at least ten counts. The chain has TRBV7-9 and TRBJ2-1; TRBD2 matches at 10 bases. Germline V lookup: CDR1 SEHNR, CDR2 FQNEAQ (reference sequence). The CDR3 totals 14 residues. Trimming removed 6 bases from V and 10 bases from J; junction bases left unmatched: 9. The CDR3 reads CASRKAGGRWEQFF. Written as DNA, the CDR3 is TGTGCCAGCAGAAAAGCGGGGGGGCGGTGGGAGCAGTTCTTC.

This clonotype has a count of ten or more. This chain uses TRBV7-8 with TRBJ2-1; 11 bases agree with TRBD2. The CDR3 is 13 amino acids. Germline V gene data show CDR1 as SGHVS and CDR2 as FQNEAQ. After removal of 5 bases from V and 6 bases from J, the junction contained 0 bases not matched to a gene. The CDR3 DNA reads TGTGCCAGCAGCGGACTAGCGGGCAATGAGCAGTTCTTC. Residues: CASSGLAGNEQFF.

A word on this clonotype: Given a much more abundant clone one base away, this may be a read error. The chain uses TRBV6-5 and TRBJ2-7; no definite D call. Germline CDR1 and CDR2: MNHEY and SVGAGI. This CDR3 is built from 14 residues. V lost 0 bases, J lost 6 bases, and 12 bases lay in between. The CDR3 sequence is CASSYSKERSEQYF. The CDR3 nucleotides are TGTGCCAGCAGTTACTCGAAAGAGAGGAGCGAGCAGTACTTC.

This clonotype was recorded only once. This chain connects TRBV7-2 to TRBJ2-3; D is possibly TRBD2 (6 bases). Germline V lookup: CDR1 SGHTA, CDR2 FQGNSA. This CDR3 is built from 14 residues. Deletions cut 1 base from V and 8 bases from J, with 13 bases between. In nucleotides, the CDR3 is TGTGCCAGCAGCTTAGAGGGTCCAGCGGGTACGCAGTATTTT. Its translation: CASSLEGPAGTQYF. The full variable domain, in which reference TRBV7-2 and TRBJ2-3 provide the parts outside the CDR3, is GAGVSQSPSNKVTEKGKDVELRCDPISGHTALYWYRQSLGQGLEFLIYFQGNSAPDKSGLPSDRFSAERTGGSVSTLTIQRTQQEDSAVYLCASSLEGPAGTQYFGPGTRLTVL.

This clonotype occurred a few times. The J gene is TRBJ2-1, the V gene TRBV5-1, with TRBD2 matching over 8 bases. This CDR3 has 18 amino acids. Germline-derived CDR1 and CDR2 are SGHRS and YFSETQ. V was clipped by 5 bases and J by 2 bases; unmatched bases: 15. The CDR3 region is CASSLKTSAEYTYNEQFF. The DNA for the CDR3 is TGCGCCAGCAGTCTCAAGACTAGCGCCGAATATACCTACAATGAGCAGTTCTTC. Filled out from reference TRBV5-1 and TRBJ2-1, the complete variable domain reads KAGVTQTPRYLIKTRGQQVTLSCSPISGHRSVSWYQQTPGQGLQFLFEYFSETQRNKGNFPGRFSGRQFSNSRSEMNVSTLELGDSALYLCASSLKTSAEYTYNEQFFGPGTRLTVL.